This TCR beta chain was documented in a study of blood T cells in healthy people across ages. General observations from the study: With age, beta diversity per million T cells declined roughly linearly, significantly by approximately 40. Since the PBMCs were unsorted, naive and antigen-experienced cells could not be conclusively compared.

The CDR3 runs to 13 residues. Germline CDR1 MNHEY, CDR2 SVGEGT. The V end lost 7 bases, the J end lost 3 bases, and 10 bases lay between the germline ends. This clonotype has just a few counts. Its antigen is still unknown. Per-sample PBMC isolation yielded at least 6.5 million cells. Together with a sample-barcoded 5' primer, a J-beta primer mix was included in a second PCR lasting about 7 to 11 cycles. Each CDR3 protein gets one entry after TCRdb re-called the 5' RACE reads with MiXCR. Here the sample spans 1.5 million to 2 million distinct CDR3 sequences, 25% to 30% being singletons. The genes are TRBV6-2 or TRBV6-3 and TRBJ2-4; D uncertain. The sequence came from a woman in her thirties in good health. The sequencing input was blood. The CDR3 DNA follows: TGTGCCAGCAACGGTTTCGGCAAAAACATTCAGTACTTC. As protein: CASNGFGKNIQYF.